Below, 20 T cell receptor beta chains from the same sample are listed, as sequenced in a study of response to subunit inactivated influenza vaccine. Each CDR3 protein gets one entry after TCRdb re-called the RT-PCR reads with MiXCR. The table records some 570,000 distinct CDR3 sequences, around 11% of them present only once. This sample was also put to use in a study of T cells expressing NK-cell markers. From that study: In generating TCR beta cDNA, 5'RACE template switching with UMIs was used.

Specimen: PBMCs from blood, collected on the day of vaccination. All receptors come from a man aged 45-65 years who received an inactivated influenza vaccine.

The chain has TRBV6-1 and TRBJ2-5, with D unclear. The germline V gene has CDR1 MNHNS and CDR2 SASEGT. This CDR3 contains 14 residues. Trimming took off 7 bases at V and 0 bases at J, with 12 bases between the two ends. The CDR3 sequence is CASTAREYQETQYF. CDR3 nucleotides: TGTGCCAGCACTGCTAGAGAGTACCAAGAGACCCAGTACTTC.

There are a few counts of this clonotype. The chain joins TRBV5-1 to TRBJ2-3; D possibly uses TRBD1 or TRBD2 (6 bases each). Germline values: CDR1 SGHRS, CDR2 YFSETQ. The V gene lost 4 bases and the J gene lost 0 bases, with 18 bases spanning the gap. The CDR3 length is 17 residues. The CDR3 DNA sequence: TGCGCCAGCAGCATCCTGGGGGGCCCCTATAGCACAGATACGCAGTATTTT. Translated, it gives CASSILGGPYSTDTQYF. Full variable domain (remainder filled in from reference TRBV5-1 and TRBJ2-3): KAGVTQTPRYLIKTRGQQVTLSCSPISGHRSVSWYQQTPGQGLQFLFEYFSETQRNKGNFPGRFSGRQFSNSRSEMNVSTLELGDSALYLCASSILGGPYSTDTQYFGPGTRLTVL.

The genes are TRBV10-3 and TRBJ2-7; 11 nucleotides match TRBD1. The germline V gene has CDR1 ENHRY and CDR2 SYGVKD. The CDR3 has 16 amino acids. Trimming at V came to 0 bases and at J to 2 bases, leaving 3 bases not matched to a gene. The CDR3 DNA reads TGTGCCATCAGTGAGTCGCCGGGACAGGGGGCCTACGAGCAGTACTTC. This codes for CAISESPGQGAYEQYF.

Only a few counts were recorded for this clonotype. The genes are TRBV12-3 or TRBV12-4 and TRBJ2-7; 10 nucleotides align to TRBD2. The V segment lost 4 bases and the J segment 3 bases; nucleotides outside the gene matches: 9. The CDR3 consists of 16 residues. The CDR3 is CASSSKPSGSGYEQYF. DNA for the CDR3: TGTGCCAGCAGTTCCAAGCCTAGCGGGAGTGGCTACGAGCAGTACTTC.

This clonotype has ten or more counts. The V and J genes are TRBV12-3 or TRBV12-4 and TRBJ2-3, with 7 bases lining up with TRBD1. This CDR3 is built from 13 residues. V was clipped by 5 bases and J by 5 bases; unmatched bases: 4. The CDR3 loop is CASSTGTVDTQYF. The CDR3 bases are TGTGCCAGCAGTACCGGGACAGTAGATACGCAGTATTTT.

The gene calls are TRBV9 and TRBJ2-7, with 15 bases that match TRBD2. Germline V gene data show CDR1 as SGDLS and CDR2 as YYNGEE. This CDR3 comprises 15 residues. V trimming: 3 bases; J trimming: 6 bases; junction bases outside the gene matches: 4. In DNA form, the CDR3 reads TGTGCCAGCAGCGCCGGGGGACTAGCGGGAGGCGAGCAGTACTTC. Its protein is CASSAGGLAGGEQYF.

The CDR3 here is CSVVVGMREQYF. DNA of the CDR3: TGCAGCGTTGTTGTAGGGATGCGGGAGCAGTACTTC. The chain uses TRBV29-1 and TRBJ2-7; no reliable D call. Trimming took off 4 bases at V and 7 bases at J, with 14 bases between the two ends. The CDR3 spans 12 residues. The germline gives CDR1 SQVTM, CDR2 ANQGSEA.

The rearrangement joins TRBV20-1 to TRBJ2-7; a possible D gene is TRBD2 (6 bases). The V and J ends lost 1 base and 6 bases respectively, with 28 bases between them. Germline V gene sequence: CDR1 DFQATT, CDR2 SNEGSKA (reference sequence). CDR3 size: 18 residues. This chain's CDR3 is CSARALDRPVVGGGEQYF. For the CDR3, the DNA is TGCAGTGCTAGAGCTCTAGATCGTCCTGTCGTCGGGGGAGGCGAGCAGTACTTC.

The V gene is TRBV12-3 or TRBV12-4, the J gene TRBJ2-3; D may be TRBD1 (5 bases). Trimming left V 7 bases short and J 6 bases short, with 20 bases between. This CDR3 has 15 residues. CDR3 region: CASNIRAVGLDTQYF. The CDR3 coding sequence is TGTGCCAGCAATATCAGGGCAGTAGGGTTGGATACGCAGTATTTT.

This clonotype showed up just a few times. The chain recombines TRBV6-5 with TRBJ2-6; D not resolved. Trimming took 2 bases from V and 4 from J, leaving 18 bases between them. CDR3 length: 18 residues. Germline CDR1 reads MNHEY; CDR2 reads SVGAGI. CDR3 sequence reads: CASSYVSAGPLGANVLTF. The CDR3 DNA sequence: TGTGCCAGCAGTTACGTGTCAGCCGGGCCTCTAGGGGCCAACGTCCTGACTTTC.

This clonotype has only a few counts. This chain connects TRBV18 to TRBJ2-3, with 9 bases identical to TRBD1. There are 14 residues in the CDR3. From germline, CDR1 is KGHSH and CDR2 LQKENI. V shed 3 bases and J 4 bases; nucleotides not matched to a gene: 2. CDR3 sequence: CASSPTGGADTQYF. The CDR3 coding sequence is TGTGCCAGCTCACCCACAGGGGGCGCAGATACGCAGTATTTT. Together with reference TRBV18 and TRBJ2-3, the CDR3 gives the full variable domain: NAGVMQNPRHLVRRRGQEARLRCSPMKGHSHVYWYRQLPEEGLKFMVYLQKENIIDESGMPKERFSAEFPKEGPSILRIQQVVRGDSAAYFCASSPTGGADTQYFGPGTRLTVL.

A few counts support this clonotype. The chain is built from TRBV18 and TRBJ2-7; the D gene is possibly TRBD2 (6 bases). This CDR3 region has 16 residues. Germline V gene sequence: CDR1 KGHSH, CDR2 LQKENI. V gave up 0 bases and J gave up 2 bases, with 14 bases separating them. CDR3 bases: TGTGCCAGCTCACCACCGATTACGGAGGGGACCTACGAGCAGTACTTC. Amino acid sequence: CASSPPITEGTYEQYF.

This clonotype came up many times. The chain has TRBV20-1 and TRBJ2-1; tentative D call: TRBD1 (5 bases). V shed 4 bases and J shed 5 bases, with 6 bases lying between them. Germline-derived CDR1 and CDR2 are DFQATT and SNEGSKA (reference sequence). The CDR3 length is 11 residues. The CDR3 loop is CSATTDNEQFF. The CDR3, as DNA: TGCAGTGCTACGACAGACAATGAGCAGTTCTTC.

This clonotype was counted many times. The rearrangement uses TRBV7-9 and TRBJ2-3; D not certain. Germline values: CDR1 SEHNR, CDR2 FQNEAQ (reference sequence). CDR3 size: 13 residues. V was pared by 4 bases and J by 3 bases, with 8 bases between. CDR3 residues: CASSSLGTDTQYF. In DNA, the CDR3 is TGTGCCAGCAGCTCCCTGGGGACAGATACGCAGTATTTT.

This chain connects TRBV7-9 to TRBJ2-7; 9 positions agree with TRBD1. Germline V gene sequence: CDR1 SEHNR, CDR2 FQNEAQ (reference sequence). The J segment lost 5 bases and the V segment lost 3 bases, leaving 8 bases of the junction unmatched. This CDR3 is built from 15 residues. CDR3 sequence: CASSFPRDRDHEQYF. The CDR3 DNA follows: TGTGCCAGCAGCTTCCCACGGGACAGGGACCACGAGCAGTACTTC. Full variable domain (missing parts from reference TRBV7-9 and TRBJ2-7): DTGVSQNPRHKITKRGQNVTFRCDPISEHNRLYWYRQTLGQGPEFLTYFQNEAQLEKSRLLSDRFSAERPKGSFSTLEIQRTEQGDSAMYLCASSFPRDRDHEQYFGPGTRLTVT.

Concerning this clonotype itself: One end of the junction fails to match germline, which may point to a read error. The rearrangement links TRBV6-2 or TRBV6-3 to TRBJ2-7; maybe TRBD1 (6 bases). Germline V gene sequence: CDR1 MNHEY, CDR2 SVGEGT. The CDR3 spans 14 residues. In DNA form, the CDR3 reads TGTGCCAGCAGTTACTATGGGGGCTCCAACGAGCAGTACTTC. Its protein is CASSYYGGSNEQYF.

This clonotype has at least ten counts. This chain joins TRBV9 and TRBJ2-1, with 15 bases fitting TRBD2. Germline-derived CDR1 and CDR2 are SGDLS and YYNGEE. CDR3 length: 17 amino acids. Unmatched junction bases numbered 11, after V lost 5 bases and J lost 8 bases. CDR3 bases: TGTGCCAGCAGTAGCCTCCCCGGGACTAGCGGGAGGTATGAGCAGTTCTTC. Amino acids: CASSSLPGTSGRYEQFF.

This clonotype was observed at least ten times. For the CDR3, the DNA is TGCGCCAGCAGCCAAGAAGGTTCAGTACGCGTGGGCACCGGGGAGCTGTTTTTT. It specifies CASSQEGSVRVGTGELFF. The chain is built from TRBV4-3 and TRBJ2-2; D not certain. The CDR3 is made up of 18 amino acids. CDR1 and CDR2 (germline): LGHNA, YSLEER. The V gene lost 0 bases and the J gene lost 4 bases, with 18 bases spanning the gap.

At least ten counts were recorded for this clonotype. The rearrangement uses TRBV2 and TRBJ2-5; a weak D match, TRBD1 (5 bases). V was shortened by 2 bases and J by 2 bases, with 12 bases between the two germline ends. The CDR3 is 15 residues long. Germline loops: CDR1 SNHLY, CDR2 FYNNEI. The CDR3 protein is CASSENRTPQETQYF. Here the CDR3 DNA reads TGTGCCAGCAGTGAAAACAGGACCCCTCAAGAGACCCAGTACTTC.

This sequence joins TRBV7-2 and TRBJ2-3, with unresolved D. The CDR3 is 15 amino acids. V lost 10 bases, J lost 1 base, and 18 bases lay in between. Germline V gene data show CDR1 as SGHTA and CDR2 as FQGNSA. CDR3 in DNA: TGTGCCACCTCCTCGAGGATGACTGGCACAGATACGCAGTATTTT. Its translation: CATSSRMTGTDTQYF.